This T cell receptor (beta chain) comes out of a study of molecular identifiers for immune sequencing clone quantification. Study-wide results and limits: Clones that exceeded 20 RNA copies held over 99% of effector molecules, yet under 1% in naive cells. Highly expanded clone sizes could be underestimated through barcode sharing by identical TCR molecules.

TCRdb re-called the PCR reads through MiXCR, storing one row per CDR3 protein. The sample records about 320,000 distinct CDR3 sequences, 24% being singletons. Sorted cells numbering 20,000 to 1,000,000, with 10%, 30% or 50% RNA, yielded the naive CD8 libraries. The CD8+CD4-CCR7+CD45RA+ phenotype defined the sorted naive CD8 T cells. In this sample, this clonotype turned up a few times. Its antigen is unknown. The sequence came from a human donor in good health. Some libraries in this study had Jurkat cell RNA spiked in. The sample comprised naive CD8+ T cells from blood, with Jurkat cell RNA spiked in. Specified subset: FACS-sorted CD8+CD4-CCR7+CD45RA+ naive T cells.

CDR3 DNA: TGTGCCAGCAGCTTAGTAGCGGGATGGTTAGGGCAGTTCTTC. Its translation: CASSLVAGWLGQFF. V gene TRBV7-2 combines with J gene TRBJ2-1; 8 bases are a match to TRBD2. The trim removed 1 base at V and 12 bases at J, leaving 8 bases unmatched. The V gene's germline CDR1 is SGHTA and CDR2 FQGNSA. The CDR3 loop spans 14 amino acids.